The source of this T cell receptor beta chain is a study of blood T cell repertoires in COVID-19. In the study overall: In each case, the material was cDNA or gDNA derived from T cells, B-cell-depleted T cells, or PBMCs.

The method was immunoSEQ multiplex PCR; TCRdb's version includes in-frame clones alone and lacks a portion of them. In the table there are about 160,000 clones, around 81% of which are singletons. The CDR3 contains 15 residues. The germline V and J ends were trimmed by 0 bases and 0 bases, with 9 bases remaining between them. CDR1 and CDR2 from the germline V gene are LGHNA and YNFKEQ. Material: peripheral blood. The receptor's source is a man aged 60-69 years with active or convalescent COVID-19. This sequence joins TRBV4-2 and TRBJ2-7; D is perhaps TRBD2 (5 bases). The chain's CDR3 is CASSQDRTLSYEQYF. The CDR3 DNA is TGTGCCAGCAGCCAAGATCGGACTCTCTCCTACGAGCAGTACTTC.